These 21 T cell receptor beta chains came from one sample sequenced in a study of blood T cells in healthy people across ages. Through a sample-barcoded 5' primer and a J-beta primer mix, a second PCR was run for roughly 6 to 11 cycles. TCRdb redid the calling of the 5' RACE reads with MiXCR, one entry per CDR3 protein. The profile shows 600,000 to 850,000 distinct CDR3 sequences, roughly 45% of them singletons. Source material: blood. These receptors all stem from a woman aged 60-75 years in good health.

In its sample, this clonotype was seen a few times. V gene TRBV29-1 combines with J gene TRBJ2-1; weak D call: TRBD1 (9 bases). V lost 5 bases and J lost 9, with 17 bases in between. Per germline, CDR1 SQVTM and CDR2 ANQGSEA. This CDR3 is 13 amino acids long. DNA for the CDR3: TGCAGCGTTAGTGGGACAGGGACTAGTGAGCAGTTCTTC. Its protein is CSVSGTGTSEQFF.

This clonotype was picked up many times. The chain recombines TRBV2 with TRBJ2-7; D gene ambiguous. This CDR3 has 12 amino acids. V was pared by 2 bases and J by 0 bases, with 2 bases between. Germline-derived CDR1 and CDR2 are SNHLY and FYNNEI. The CDR3 spells CASSESSYEQYF. DNA for the CDR3: TGTGCCAGCAGTGAAAGCTCCTACGAGCAGTACTTC.

This sequence joins TRBV28 and TRBJ1-2; possibly TRBD1 for D (6 bases). CDR1 is MDHEN, CDR2 SYDVKM, per germline. The V and J ends lost 3 bases and 2 bases respectively, with 13 bases between them. This CDR3 comprises 15 residues. The CDR3 region has the DNA TGTGCCAGCAGTTTCGGAGGGGGAAAGAACTATGGCTACACCTTC. Amino acid sequence: CASSFGGGKNYGYTF.

The rearrangement links TRBV28 to TRBJ2-3; TRBD2 is a possible D gene (6 bases). CDR3 length: 15 residues. The germline V gene has CDR1 MDHEN and CDR2 SYDVKM. The V and J ends lost 8 bases and 4 bases respectively, with 19 bases between them. The CDR3 DNA reads as TGTGCCAGCGACAACGGGGGAACCTCAGCAGATACGCAGTATTTT. Its translation is CASDNGGTSADTQYF.

This clonotype was observed at least ten times. At one of its ends the junction is not consistent with the germline gene, which may arise from a read error. The chain employs TRBV27 and TRBJ2-3; the D is unclear. This CDR3 comprises 13 residues. In germline, CDR1 is MNHEY, CDR2 SMNVEV (reference sequence). CDR3 sequence reads: CASSLSGTDTQYF. The CDR3 nucleotides are TGCGCCAGCAGCTTGAGCGGCACAGATACGCAGTATTTT.

In DNA form, the CDR3 reads TGCAGTGCTAGAGATCGACGGACTTTTGAAGCTTTCTTT. It encodes CSARDRRTFEAFF. The chain employs TRBV20-1 and TRBJ1-1; D gene unclear. This CDR3 is built from 13 residues. V was pared by 0 bases and J by 7 bases, with 12 bases between. Germline assignment: CDR1 DFQATT and CDR2 SNEGSKA (reference sequence).

The rearrangement joins TRBV24-1 to TRBJ2-7; 8 bases are shared with TRBD1. The germline V gene has CDR1 KGHDR and CDR2 SFDVKD. The CDR3 consists of 13 residues. Losses at the gene ends were 9 bases for V and 7 bases for J; bases not matched to a gene: 10. Written as DNA, the CDR3 is TGTGCCACCGGACAGGGAAGGTACAATGAGCAGTACTTC. Encoded protein: CATGQGRYNEQYF.

The gene calls are TRBV6-2 or TRBV6-3 and TRBJ1-2; 8 nucleotides match TRBD1. Per germline, CDR1 MNHEY and CDR2 SVGEGT. This CDR3 has 17 residues. The ends lost 3 bases at V and 4 bases at J; junction bases unmatched: 13. CDR3 bases: TGTGCCAGCAGTTATCAGCCCGGACAGGGCTCGATCTATGGCTACACCTTC. Residues: CASSYQPGQGSIYGYTF.

This clonotype was found once. The chain employs TRBV6-6 and TRBJ1-2; 7 bases align to TRBD1. This CDR3 has 14 residues. V lost 6 bases to trimming and J lost 5 bases; unmatched junction nucleotides: 9. CDR1 MNHNY and CDR2 SVGAGI come from the germline V gene (reference sequence). The CDR3 loop reads CASSRRDSIYGYTF. CDR3 DNA: TGTGCCAGCAGCCGCCGGGACAGCATTTATGGCTACACCTTC.

This chain connects TRBV24-1 to TRBJ2-3; the D gene is possibly TRBD1 (6 bases). Trimming took 7 bases from V and 0 from J, leaving 7 bases between them. The CDR3 loop spans 13 amino acids. CDR1 is KGHDR, CDR2 SFDVKD, per germline. The CDR3, as DNA: TGTGCCACCAGGCAGGGGAGCACAGATACGCAGTATTTT. Its translation is CATRQGSTDTQYF.

This clonotype was seen ten or more times. V is TRBV29-1 and J is TRBJ2-7, with 12 bases that match TRBD1. The V and J ends lost 7 bases and 5 bases, in that order; junction bases with no gene match: 15. Germline CDR1 and CDR2: SQVTM and ANQGSEA. The CDR3 has 16 amino acids. The CDR3 nucleotides read TGCAGCGCCGTAGGGACAGGGGGCCCTATATGGGACGAGCAGTACTTC. Translated: CSAVGTGGPIWDEQYF.

The J gene is TRBJ1-6, the V gene TRBV28, with D possibly matching TRBD1 (5 bases). Trimming took off 7 bases at V and 7 bases at J, with 17 bases between the two ends. The CDR3 sequence is 15 residues long. The germline V gene encodes CDR1 MDHEN and CDR2 SYDVKM. CDR3 bases: TGTGCCAGCAACCTAGGAGGGGCTTCCAATTCACCCCTCCACTTT. Its translation is CASNLGGASNSPLHF.

This clonotype turned up a few times. V gene TRBV5-1 combines with J gene TRBJ2-3, with TRBD2 matching over 7 bases. This CDR3 spans 14 amino acids. Trimming took 4 bases from V and 4 from J; bases not matched to a gene: 6. Germline lookup yields CDR1 SGHRS and CDR2 YFSETQ. Written as DNA, the CDR3 is TGCGCCAGCAGCGGACGAGCGGGGTCAGATACGCAGTATTTT. It translates to CASSGRAGSDTQYF.

This chain connects TRBV7-3 to TRBJ2-5, with D possibly being TRBD1 or TRBD2 (6 bases each). Trimming removed 5 bases from V and 4 bases from J, with 11 bases in between. Germline CDR1 is SGHTA and CDR2 is FQGTGA. The CDR3 contains 13 residues. This CDR3 reads CASSRGATETQYF. CDR3 in DNA: TGTGCCAGCAGCAGGGGGGCCACAGAGACCCAGTACTTC.

The gene calls are TRBV2 and TRBJ1-4, with 8 bases matching TRBD1. Germline CDR1 is SNHLY and CDR2 is FYNNEI. With V trimmed by 1 base and J by 4 bases, 2 bases remained unmatched. This CDR3 has 15 amino acids. Here the CDR3 DNA reads TGTGCCAGCAGTGAAGGGGGACAGGTTAATGAAAAACTGTTTTTT. This gives the protein CASSEGGQVNEKLFF. Variable domain in full (rest from reference TRBV2 and TRBJ1-4): EPEVTQTPSHQVTQMGQEVILRCVPISNHLYFYWYRQILGQKVEFLVSFYNNEISEKSEIFDDQFSVERPDGSNFTLKIRSTKLEDSAMYFCASSEGGQVNEKLFFGSGTQLSVL.

This clonotype was found a few times. The chain joins TRBV7-2 to TRBJ1-2; TRBD1 matches 8 bases. Trimming removed 5 bases from V and 4 bases from J; junction bases left unmatched: 9. CDR1 is SGHTA, CDR2 FQGNSA, per germline. This CDR3 is 15 amino acids long. CDR3 residues: CASSPRDRSIYGYTF. CDR3 coding DNA: TGTGCCAGCAGCCCCCGGGACAGGAGCATCTATGGCTACACCTTC.

This clonotype was counted between two and nine times. This chain links TRBV6-2 or TRBV6-3 with TRBJ1-5; possible D gene TRBD1, 5 bases. This CDR3 has 13 amino acids. Germline V gene sequence: CDR1 MNHEY, CDR2 SVGEGT. The ends were cut back, 8 bases at V and 0 bases at J, with 8 bases in the middle. The CDR3 region is CASGDGSNQPQHF. Here the CDR3 DNA reads TGTGCCAGCGGGGACGGTAGCAATCAGCCCCAGCATTTT.

This clonotype has at least ten counts. The chain links TRBV5-1 to TRBJ2-3, with TRBD2 matching over 8 bases. This CDR3 spans 19 amino acids. With 1 base clipped from V and 6 bases from J, the junction kept 19 bases outside the gene matches. The germline V gene has CDR1 SGHRS and CDR2 YFSETQ. Here the CDR3 DNA reads TGCGCCAGCAGCTTGACGGCCGCCCCCCGAGCGGGGGCCTCTGATACGCAGTATTTT. This translates into CASSLTAAPRAGASDTQYF.

This CDR3 is CASSPGGFF. DNA of the CDR3: TGTGCCAGCAGTCCAGGGGGTTTCTTT. J is TRBJ1-1 and V is TRBV12-3 or TRBV12-4, with TRBD1 identical over 7 bases. With 5 bases clipped from V and 13 bases from J, the junction kept 1 base outside the gene matches. The CDR3 contains 9 residues.

The J gene is TRBJ2-3, the V gene TRBV2; the D gene is possibly TRBD2 (6 bases). The germline gives CDR1 SNHLY, CDR2 FYNNEI. This CDR3 has 13 residues. V lost 7 bases, J lost 2 bases, and 10 bases lay in between. The CDR3 protein is CASTSENTDTQYF. For the CDR3, the DNA is TGTGCCAGCACTAGCGAAAACACAGATACGCAGTATTTT.

This rearrangement joins TRBV12-3 or TRBV12-4 to TRBJ1-2; 8 bases align to TRBD1. The CDR3 has 13 residues. V trimming: 6 bases; J trimming: 7 bases; junction bases outside the gene matches: 7. CDR3 region: CASRQQGDTGYTF. The CDR3 DNA sequence: TGTGCCAGCAGACAACAGGGGGATACTGGCTACACCTTC.